This T cell receptor (beta chain) was identified during a study of response to subunit inactivated influenza vaccine. MiXCR, applied by TCRdb to the RT-PCR reads, yields one record per CDR3 protein. The sample lists 400,000 to 550,000 distinct CDR3 sequences, 25% occurring once. This clonotype was detected a few times. Its cognate antigen is unknown. Study results and caveats: The authors put forward the suggestion that each seasonal influenza vaccination may bring in only a limited number of new T cells.

This CDR3 contains 15 residues. V was pared by 4 bases and J by 4 bases, with 17 bases between. CDR1 is DFQATT, CDR2 SNEGSKA, per germline (reference sequence). The chain joins TRBV20-1 to TRBJ2-1; D is uncertain. Sequencing used CD4+ T cells sorted from PBMCs, obtained about 5 days after vaccination. The clonotype comes from a man aged 50 to 59 who received an inactivated influenza vaccine. The CDR3, as DNA: TGCAGTGCTACACACCCAGCGAGAGGTTACAATGAGCAGTTCTTC. It codes for CSATHPARGYNEQFF.